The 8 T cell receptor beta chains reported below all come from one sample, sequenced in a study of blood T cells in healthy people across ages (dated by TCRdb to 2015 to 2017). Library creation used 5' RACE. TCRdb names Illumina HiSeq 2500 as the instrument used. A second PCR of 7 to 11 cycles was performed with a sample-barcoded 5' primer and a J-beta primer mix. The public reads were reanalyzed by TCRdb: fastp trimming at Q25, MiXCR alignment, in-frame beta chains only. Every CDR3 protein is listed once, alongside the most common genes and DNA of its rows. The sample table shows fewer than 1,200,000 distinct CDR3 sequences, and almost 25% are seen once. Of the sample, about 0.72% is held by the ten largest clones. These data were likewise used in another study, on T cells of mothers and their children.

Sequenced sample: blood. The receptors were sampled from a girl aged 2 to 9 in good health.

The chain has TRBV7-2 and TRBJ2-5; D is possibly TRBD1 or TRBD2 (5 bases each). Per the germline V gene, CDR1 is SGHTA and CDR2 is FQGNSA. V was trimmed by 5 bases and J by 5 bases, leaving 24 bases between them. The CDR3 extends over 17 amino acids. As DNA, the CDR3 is TGTGCCAGCAGCATCCAGAGGGTGGGGGTACTGGAGGAGACCCAGTACTTC. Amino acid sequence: CASSIQRVGVLEETQYF.

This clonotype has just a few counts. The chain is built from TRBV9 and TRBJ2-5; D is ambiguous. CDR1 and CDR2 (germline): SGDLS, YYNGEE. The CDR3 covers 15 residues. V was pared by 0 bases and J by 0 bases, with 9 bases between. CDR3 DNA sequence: TGTGCCAGCAGCGTAGGCGGAGCGAACCAAGAGACCCAGTACTTC. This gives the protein CASSVGGANQETQYF.

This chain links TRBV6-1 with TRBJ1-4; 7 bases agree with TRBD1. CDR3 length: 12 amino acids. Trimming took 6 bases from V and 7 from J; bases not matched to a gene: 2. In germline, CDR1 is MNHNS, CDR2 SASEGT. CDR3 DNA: TGTGCCAGCAGGCACAGGGGTGAAAAACTGTTTTTT. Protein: CASRHRGEKLFF.

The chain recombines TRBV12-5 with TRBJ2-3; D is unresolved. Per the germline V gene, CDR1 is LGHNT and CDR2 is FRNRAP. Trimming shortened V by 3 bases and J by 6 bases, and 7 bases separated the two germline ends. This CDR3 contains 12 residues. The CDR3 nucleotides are TGTGCTAGTGGTTTAATCAGTGATACGCAGTATTTT. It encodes CASGLISDTQYF.

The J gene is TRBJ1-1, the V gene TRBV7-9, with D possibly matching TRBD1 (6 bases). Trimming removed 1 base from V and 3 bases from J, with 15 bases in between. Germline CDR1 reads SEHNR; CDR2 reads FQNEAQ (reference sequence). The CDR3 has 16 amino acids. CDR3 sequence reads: CASSLGQGMSDTEAFF. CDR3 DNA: TGTGCCAGCAGCTTAGGGCAGGGGATGAGCGACACTGAAGCTTTCTTT. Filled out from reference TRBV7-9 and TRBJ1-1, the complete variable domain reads DTGVSQNPRHKITKRGQNVTFRCDPISEHNRLYWYRQTLGQGPEFLTYFQNEAQLEKSRLLSDRFSAERPKGSFSTLEIQRTEQGDSAMYLCASSLGQGMSDTEAFFGQGTRLTVV.

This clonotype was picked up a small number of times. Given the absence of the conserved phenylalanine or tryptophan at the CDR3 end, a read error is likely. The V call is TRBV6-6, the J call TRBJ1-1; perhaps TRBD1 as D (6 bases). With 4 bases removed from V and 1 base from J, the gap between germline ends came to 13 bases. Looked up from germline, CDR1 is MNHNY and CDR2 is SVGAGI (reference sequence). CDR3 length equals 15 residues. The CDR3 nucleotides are TGTGCCAGCAGTTTTCCCTGGGGGCGGAACACTGAAGCTTTCCTT. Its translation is CASSFPWGRNTEAFL.

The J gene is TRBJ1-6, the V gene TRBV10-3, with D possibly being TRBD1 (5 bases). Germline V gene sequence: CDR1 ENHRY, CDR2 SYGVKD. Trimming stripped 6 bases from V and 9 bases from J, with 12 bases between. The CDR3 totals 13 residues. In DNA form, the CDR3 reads TGTGCCATCAGATCGGCCGGGGGTTCACCCCTCCACTTT. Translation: CAIRSAGGSPLHF.

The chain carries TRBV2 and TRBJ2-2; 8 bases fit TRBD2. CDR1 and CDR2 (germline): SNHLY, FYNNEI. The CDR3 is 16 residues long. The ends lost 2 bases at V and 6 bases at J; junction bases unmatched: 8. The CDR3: CASSEHPGLEAGELFF. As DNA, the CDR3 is TGTGCCAGCAGTGAACATCCGGGACTAGAGGCCGGGGAGCTGTTTTTT.